These T cell receptor beta chains were read from a single sample in a study of T-cell memory formation after mild COVID-19. A single record per CDR3 protein comes from TCRdb applying MiXCR to the 5' RACE reads. This table holds under 300,000 distinct CDR3 sequences, about 16% found once. Sequencing was performed on PBMCs or a T cell subset sorted from them (not recorded which). These receptors originate from a man between 18 and 35 years old who had mild COVID-19 (a few samples of this study predate the infection). Cell type and time point are not known. The CDR3 runs from the conserved cysteine through the conserved F or W. D genes are given only for firm matches. Clone size appears in some rows only: once, few, many, or a class for an expanded clone.

j_call cdr3_length d_call v_call clone_size cdr3_nt cdr3_aa
TRBJ2-3 14 - TRBV5-1 - TGCGCCAGCAGCTTAGGCAGACCCACAGATACGCAGTATTTT CASSLGRPTDTQYF
TRBJ2-3 16 - TRBV12-3/TRBV12-4 - TGTGCCAGCAGCCAACAGGGAAATCGGGGCACAGATACGCAGTATTTT CASSQQGNRGTDTQYF
TRBJ2-3 13 - TRBV6-4 - TGTGCCAGCAGTGTACAGGGTGGGGATACGCAGTATTTT CASSVQGGDTQYF
TRBJ2-3 18 - TRBV5-1 - TGCGCCAGCAGCCGGGGCTCGGGACCTAGCGTGGGGGCAGATACGCAGTATTTT CASSRGSGPSVGADTQYF
TRBJ1-6 16 - TRBV3-1 - TGTGCCAGCAGCCAAGATGGGCGAAACAGACTGACTCCCCTCCACTTT CASSQDGRNRLTPLHF
TRBJ2-5 16 - TRBV11-2 medium-sized TGTGCCAGCAGCTTAGATAATAGGGCCAGGGAAGAGACCCAGTACTTC CASSLDNRAREETQYF
TRBJ2-1 16 TRBD2 TRBV19 few TGTGCCAGTAGTATCCAAGCGGGGGGGCCCTACAATGAGCAGTTCTTC CASSIQAGGPYNEQFF
TRBJ2-7 12 - TRBV12-3/TRBV12-4 - TGTGCCAGCAGTTTAGCGCACGACGAGCAGTACTTC CASSLAHDEQYF
TRBJ2-3 18 TRBD2 TRBV2 few TGTGCCAGCAGGCTCTCCAGCGGGGGGTCGTCTAGCACAGATACGCAGTATTTT CASRLSSGGSSSTDTQYF
TRBJ1-2 13 TRBD1 TRBV30 many TGTGCCTGGAGCGCCGGACAGGGGGGAGGCTACACCTTC CAWSAGQGGGYTF
TRBJ2-1 15 - TRBV10-3 - TGTGCCATCAGTGACCCCAGGGGACCCTACAATGAGCAGTTCTTC CAISDPRGPYNEQFF
TRBJ2-3 13 - TRBV12-3/TRBV12-4 - TGTGCCAGCAGGCGGGGCAACACAGATACGCAGTATTTT CASRRGNTDTQYF
TRBJ2-5 15 - TRBV20-1 few TGCAGTGTTCAGATGACCGGAGGGTTGTTGGAGACCCAGTACTTC CSVQMTGGLLETQYF
TRBJ1-3 15 - TRBV4-2 few TGTGCCAGCAGCCAAGAAACCTCGGGTAGCGGGGGCATATATTTT CASSQETSGSGGIYF
TRBJ2-1 14 - TRBV7-9 many TGTGCCAGCAGCTTAGGCGGATTCATGAATGAGCAGTTCTTC CASSLGGFMNEQFF
TRBJ1-4 18 TRBD1 TRBV4-2 - TGTGCCAGCAGCCAAGATTCGGGACAGGGGGCTCTGAATGAAAAACTGTTTTTT CASSQDSGQGALNEKLFF
TRBJ1-5 14 - TRBV28 - TGTGCCATTACTACGGGGGCGAGCAATCAGCCCCAGAATTTT CAITTGASNQPQNF
TRBJ1-4 11 - TRBV12-3/TRBV12-4 - TGTGCCAGCAGTTTAGGAGTTACTCAGTTTTTT CASSLGVTQFF
TRBJ2-5 15 TRBD2 TRBV5-4 - TGTGCCAGCAGCTTATCAGCGGGGGCGGGTGAGACCCAGTACTTC CASSLSAGAGETQYF
TRBJ2-3 13 - TRBV5-1 - TGCGCCAGCAGCGGGGGGGCCCAAGATACGCAGTATTTT CASSGGAQDTQYF
TRBJ1-1 13 - TRBV7-2 few TGTGCCAGCAGCTTAGAGAGGGGGGGTGAAGCTTTCTTT CASSLERGGEAFF
TRBJ1-3 16 - TRBV12-3/TRBV12-4 - TGTGCCAGCAGCTACCTAGCCCCATCGACTGGAAACACCATATATTTT CASSYLAPSTGNTIYF
TRBJ1-2 15 - TRBV6-5 - TGTGCCAGCAGTTACTCCCCAGGGAAAGACTATGGCTACACCTTC CASSYSPGKDYGYTF
TRBJ2-3 13 - TRBV7-9 few TGTGCCAGCAGCCCCGTCGCCACAGATACGCAGTATTTT CASSPVATDTQYF
TRBJ2-2 17 TRBD2 TRBV7-9 few TGTGCCAGCCAGAAAAGGCGGGGGAGACCAGTAAACGGGGAGCTGTTTTTT CASQKRRGRPVNGELFF
TRBJ2-5 14 - TRBV7-9 few TGTGCCAGCAGCCCCTGGGACTTGCGGGAGACCCAGTACTTC CASSPWDLRETQYF